These 13 T cell receptor beta chains originate from one sample sequenced in a study of blood T cell repertoires in COVID-19. Sequencing was performed with immunoSEQ multiplex PCR; in TCRdb, only in-frame clones are kept and a portion is missing. Here the sample spans fewer than 65,000 clones, about 90% being singletons. Sequencing was performed on peripheral blood. The receptors derive from a woman aged 60-70 years with active or convalescent COVID-19.

For the CDR3, the DNA is TGTGCCAGCAGATTAAGGACAGGGGGCTCTGGGGCCAACGTCCTGACTTTC. Its protein product is CASRLRTGGSGANVLTF. The rearrangement joins TRBV28 to TRBJ2-6, with 10 nucleotides matching TRBD1. Germline trimming cut 6 bases from V and 0 bases from J; bases unmatched to any gene: 5. The germline V gene encodes CDR1 MDHEN and CDR2 SYDVKM. The CDR3 loop spans 17 amino acids.

As regards this clone: An end of the junction differs from the germline gene, which may be a read error. The CDR3 DNA follows: TGTGCCAGCACCCAAACCCGGAGCACTGAAGCTTTCTTT. Amino acid sequence: CASTQTRSTEAFF. V is TRBV3-1 (or the pseudogene TRBV3-2) and J is TRBJ1-1, with D hard to call. The CDR3 has 13 amino acids. Per germline, CDR1 LGHDT and CDR2 YNNKEL (reference sequence).

The V and J genes are TRBV25-1 and TRBJ2-1; D may be TRBD2 (6 bases). The CDR3 is made up of 15 amino acids. Germline V gene data show CDR1 as MGHDK and CDR2 as SYGVNS. Trimming cost V 4 bases and J 4 bases, with 14 bases left between them. In DNA form, the CDR3 reads TGTGCCAGCAGTGCCCGGGAGTGGCCTTACAATGAGCAGTTCTTC. Translated: CASSAREWPYNEQFF.

This clone showed up just once. This rearrangement joins TRBV9 to TRBJ2-5; 7 bases line up with TRBD1. The CDR3 spans 14 residues. Germline assignment: CDR1 SGDLS and CDR2 YYNGEE. The trim removed 4 bases at V and 5 bases at J, leaving 8 bases unmatched. CDR3: CASSQRQGWETQYF. The DNA for the CDR3 is TGTGCCAGCAGCCAGAGACAGGGATGGGAGACCCAGTACTTC.

The V gene is TRBV28, the J gene TRBJ2-7, with 8 bases identical to TRBD1. Per germline, CDR1 MDHEN and CDR2 SYDVKM. The CDR3 is 17 residues long. Trimming cost V 8 bases and J 1 base; bases outside gene matches: 16. CDR3: CASLSSSTRTGSYEQYF. Here the CDR3 DNA reads TGTGCCAGCCTCAGTTCCTCCACTCGGACAGGGTCCTACGAGCAGTACTTC. Using reference TRBV28 and TRBJ2-7 for the parts outside the CDR3, the full variable domain is DVKVTQSSRYLVKRTGEKVFLECVQDMDHENMFWYRQDPGLGLRLIYFSYDVKMKEKGDIPEGYSVSREKKERFSLILESASTNQTSMYLCASLSSSTRTGSYEQYFGPGTRLTVT.

The V gene is TRBV7-9, the J gene TRBJ1-1; D is possibly TRBD1 (6 bases). The CDR3 runs 15 residues. From germline, CDR1 is SEHNR and CDR2 FQNEAQ (reference sequence). V was shortened by 7 bases and J by 5 bases, with 20 bases between the two germline ends. CDR3: CASTLRGGVGTEAFF. CDR3 sequence (DNA): TGTGCCAGCACCCTAAGGGGGGGTGTGGGGACTGAAGCTTTCTTT.

The chain links TRBV27 to TRBJ1-6, with TRBD1 identical over 8 bases. Losses at the gene ends were 4 bases for V and 1 base for J; bases not matched to a gene: 9. The CDR3 spans 18 residues. Germline assignment: CDR1 MNHEY and CDR2 SMNVEV (reference sequence). CDR3 DNA sequence: TGTGCCAGCAGTTCGGGACAGGTCACCCGATCCTATAATTCACCCCTCCACTTT. It codes for CASSSGQVTRSYNSPLHF.

The chain uses TRBV6-5 and TRBJ1-1, with unresolved D. CDR1 is MNHEY, CDR2 SVGAGI, per germline. The CDR3 sequence is 14 residues long. Trimming took off 5 bases at V and 0 bases at J, with 10 bases between the two ends. The CDR3: CASSPIQMNTEAFF. In DNA form, the CDR3 reads TGTGCCAGCAGTCCTATTCAAATGAACACTGAAGCTTTCTTT.

The V gene is TRBV6-6, the J gene TRBJ2-5, with D tentatively TRBD1 (6 bases). The CDR3 totals 14 residues. Looked up from germline, CDR1 is MNHNY and CDR2 is SVGAGI (reference sequence). V was cut by 10 bases and J by 4 bases, with 19 bases left in between. CDR3 nucleotide sequence: TGTGCCACCAACACCGCCCCAGGGGCAGAGACCCAGTACTTC. Translating gives CATNTAPGAETQYF.

The chain is built from TRBV12-5 and TRBJ2-7, with D maybe TRBD2 (6 bases). CDR3 size: 11 residues. Germline-derived CDR1 and CDR2 are LGHNT and FRNRAP. Trimming stripped 3 bases from V and 6 bases from J, with 6 bases between. The CDR3 loop is CASGFGGEQYF. The DNA of the CDR3 is TGTGCTAGTGGTTTCGGGGGCGAGCAGTACTTC.

The chain couples TRBV7-9 to TRBJ1-5; possible D gene TRBD1, 6 bases. V lost 5 bases and J 4 bases, leaving 12 bases between the germline ends. CDR1 SEHNR and CDR2 FQNEAQ come from the germline V gene (reference sequence). The CDR3 contains 14 residues. The chain's CDR3 is CASSPGTKNQPQHF. The CDR3 region has the DNA TGTGCCAGCAGCCCCGGGACAAAAAATCAGCCCCAGCATTTT.

The genes are TRBV2 and TRBJ2-7, with 9 bases lining up with TRBD2. With 7 bases clipped from V and 7 bases from J, the junction kept 14 bases outside the gene matches. The CDR3 length is 15 residues. Germline V gene data show CDR1 as SNHLY and CDR2 as FYNNEI. CDR3 nucleotides: TGTGCCAGCAAATTAGGGCGGGAGGGCCAAGGTGAGCAGTACTTC. Amino acid sequence: CASKLGREGQGEQYF.

The chain links TRBV29-1 to TRBJ2-1; TRBD2 might be the D (6 bases). The V gene's germline CDR1 is SQVTM and CDR2 ANQGSEA. The CDR3 is 11 residues long. Trimming took 5 bases from V and 4 from J, leaving 6 bases between them. The CDR3 DNA sequence: TGCAGCGTTCGGGGGTACAATGAGCAGTTCTTC. This sequence encodes CSVRGYNEQFF.